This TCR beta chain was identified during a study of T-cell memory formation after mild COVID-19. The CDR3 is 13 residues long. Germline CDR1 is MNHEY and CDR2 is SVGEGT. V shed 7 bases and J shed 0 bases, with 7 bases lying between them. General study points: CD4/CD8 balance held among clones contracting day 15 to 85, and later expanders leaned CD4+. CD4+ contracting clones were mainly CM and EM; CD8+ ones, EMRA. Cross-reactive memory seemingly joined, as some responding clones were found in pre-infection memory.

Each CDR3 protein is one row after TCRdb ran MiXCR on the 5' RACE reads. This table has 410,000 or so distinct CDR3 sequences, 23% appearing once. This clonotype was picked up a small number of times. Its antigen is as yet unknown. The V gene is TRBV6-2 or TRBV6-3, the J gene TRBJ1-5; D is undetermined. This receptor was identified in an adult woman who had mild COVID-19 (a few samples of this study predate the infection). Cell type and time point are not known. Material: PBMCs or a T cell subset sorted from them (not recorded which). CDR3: CASMRDSNQPQHF. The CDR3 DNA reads TGTGCCAGCATGCGCGATAGCAATCAGCCCCAGCATTTT.